The 29 T cell receptor beta chains reported below all come from one sample, sequenced in a study of Ad26.COV2.S vaccination and SARS-CoV-2 variants. The assay was immunoSEQ multiplex PCR, and TCRdb's table has in-frame clones only and misses some. Seen here are about 330,000 clones, 85% to 90% observed once, and the top ten hold 4.5% to 5.5%. Treatment noted: some 20 received Ad26.COV2.S at low or high dose, single or two shots; about 5 received placebo; per-sample allocation not given. Samples analyzed were those drawn on day 63 after the first vaccine or placebo injection. The source was peripheral blood, collected in a trial of Ad26.COV2.S vaccine versus placebo. All receptors come from a person aged 18 to 59 who received the Ad26.COV2.S COVID-19 vaccine or a placebo.

This clone was observed a handful of times. The V call is TRBV7-2, the J call TRBJ1-1; no clear D. Germline V gene lookup returns CDR1 SGHTA and CDR2 FQGNSA. The V gene lost 5 bases and the J gene lost 0 bases, with 10 bases spanning the gap. The CDR3 sequence is 14 residues long. The CDR3 DNA sequence: TGTGCCAGCAGCCCCCTCCGGCTGAACACTGAAGCTTTCTTT. Its protein product is CASSPLRLNTEAFF.

This clone was seen just once. V gene TRBV12-5 combines with J gene TRBJ2-1, with 10 nucleotides matching TRBD2. CDR1 LGHNT and CDR2 FRNRAP come from the germline V gene. V shed 7 bases, J shed 4 bases, and the junction held 7 bases outside the gene matches. The CDR3 runs to 15 residues. The CDR3 sequence is CASDSGTSVYNEQFF. In DNA form, the CDR3 reads TGTGCTAGTGACTCCGGGACTAGCGTATACAATGAGCAGTTCTTC.

The CDR3 nucleotides read TGTGCCAGCAGCTTTGGGGGTTATAATTCACCCCTCCACTTT. It is translated as CASSFGGYNSPLHF. The V call is TRBV7-3, the J call TRBJ1-6, with D tentatively TRBD1 (5 bases). Germline CDR1 SGHTA, CDR2 FQGTGA. The CDR3 has 14 amino acids. V was pared by 3 bases and J by 4 bases, with 7 bases between.

This sequence joins TRBV3-1 (or the pseudogene TRBV3-2) and TRBJ2-7; D is undetermined. This CDR3 is 11 amino acids long. Germline V gene data show CDR1 as LGHDT and CDR2 as YNNKEL (reference sequence). The V end lost 9 bases, the J end lost 4 bases, and 10 bases lay between the germline ends. The CDR3 loop is CARHLEYEQYV. In DNA, the CDR3 is TGTGCCAGGCATTTAGAGTACGAGCAGTACGTC.

The chain is built from TRBV6-2 or TRBV6-3 and TRBJ2-1, with no clear D. Germline V gives CDR1 MNHEY, CDR2 SVGEGT. The length of the CDR3 is 13 residues. V was trimmed by 3 bases and J by 6 bases, leaving 9 bases between them. The CDR3 loop reads CASSYGAPNEQFF. The CDR3 nucleotides read TGTGCCAGCAGTTATGGAGCGCCCAATGAGCAGTTCTTC.

This clone has more than one count but fewer than ten. This chain connects TRBV30 to TRBJ2-1; TRBD2 matches at 12 bases. J lost 10 bases, V lost 4 bases, and 8 bases had no gene match. The CDR3 extends over 14 amino acids. CDR1 GTSNPN and CDR2 SVGIG come from the germline V gene (reference sequence). CDR3 bases: TGTGCCTGGAACGGAGGACTAGCGGGATACGAGCAGTTCTTC. Protein sequence: CAWNGGLAGYEQFF.

The chain is built from TRBV6-2 or TRBV6-3 and TRBJ1-1, with D possibly matching TRBD1 (5 bases). This CDR3 has 16 residues. Trimming removed 2 bases at V and 2 bases at J, with 15 bases between. CDR1 is MNHEY and CDR2 is SVGEGT in the germline V gene. The CDR3 region is CASSYGGWTGNTEAFF. The DNA of the CDR3 is TGTGCCAGCAGTTACGGGGGGTGGACGGGCAACACTGAAGCTTTCTTT.

The chain is built from TRBV6-1 and TRBJ2-7; TRBD1 or TRBD2 may be the D gene (7 bases each). Germline CDR1 and CDR2: MNHNS and SASEGT. Between the trimmed V and J ends, which lost 3 bases and 12 bases, there was a span of 21 bases. The CDR3 is 14 amino acids. This chain's CDR3 is CASSEIRGGGERYF. The CDR3 DNA reads TGTGCCAGCAGTGAGATCAGGGGAGGGGGCGAACGGTACTTC.

The V gene is TRBV6-1, the J gene TRBJ1-2; 7 bases map to TRBD1. Germline V CDR1 and CDR2: MNHNS, SASEGT. J lost 8 bases, V lost 3 bases, and 6 bases had no gene match. The CDR3 covers 13 residues. This CDR3 reads CASSDDRVKGYTF. The DNA of the CDR3 is TGTGCCAGCAGTGACGACAGGGTAAAGGGCTACACCTTC.

This chain connects TRBV7-2 to TRBJ2-2; D gene ambiguous. V gave up 4 bases and J gave up 2 bases, with 5 bases separating them. Germline CDR1 is SGHTA and CDR2 is FQGNSA. The CDR3 sequence is 13 residues long. The DNA for the CDR3 is TGTGCCAGCAGCTACAGTAACACCGGGGAGCTGTTTTTT. Translation: CASSYSNTGELFF. Using reference TRBV7-2 and TRBJ2-2 for the parts outside the CDR3, the full variable domain is GAGVSQSPSNKVTEKGKDVELRCDPISGHTALYWYRQSLGQGLEFLIYFQGNSAPDKSGLPSDRFSAERTGGSVSTLTIQRTQQEDSAVYLCASSYSNTGELFFGEGSRLTVL.

This clone was seen more than once but under ten times. V gene TRBV7-9 combines with J gene TRBJ1-2; 8 bases align to TRBD1. Trimming removed 3 bases from V and 6 bases from J; junction bases left unmatched: 18. The length of the CDR3 is 18 residues. Germline lookup yields CDR1 SEHNR and CDR2 FQNEAQ (reference sequence). CDR3 sequence (DNA): TGTGCCAGCAGCTTTCGGTTCCAGGGGGCGCAGTTAATCGATGGCTACACCTTC. Translated, it gives CASSFRFQGAQLIDGYTF.

This clone has a handful of counts. The J gene is TRBJ1-5, the V gene TRBV2, with D unclear. CDR1 SNHLY and CDR2 FYNNEI come from the germline V gene. V gave up 4 bases and J gave up 4 bases, with 8 bases separating them. The CDR3 consists of 13 residues. Written as DNA, the CDR3 is TGTGCCAGCAGTGGGGGAGGGAATCAGCCCCAGCATTTT. Amino acid sequence: CASSGGGNQPQHF.

The chain couples TRBV6-1 to TRBJ2-7, with 8 nucleotides matching TRBD1. The CDR3 totals 14 residues. V gave up 3 bases and J gave up 2 bases; unmatched junction bases: 3. The germline V gene has CDR1 MNHNS and CDR2 SASEGT. CDR3 nucleotide sequence: TGTGCCAGCAGTGAGAGGACAGGGACCTACGAGCAGTACTTC. Translated: CASSERTGTYEQYF.

This rearrangement joins TRBV6-2 or TRBV6-3 to TRBJ2-7; weak D call: TRBD1 (5 bases). The CDR3 is 14 residues long. Germline V gives CDR1 MNHEY, CDR2 SVGEGT. Deletions cut 6 bases from V and 2 bases from J, with 14 bases between. CDR3 bases: TGTGCCAGCAGCTTCGACAGACCACCCTACGAGCAGTACGTC. Translated: CASSFDRPPYEQYV.

V usage is TRBV6-2 or TRBV6-3 and J usage is TRBJ2-7; D is possibly TRBD1 (5 bases). The germline V and J ends were trimmed by 4 bases and 0 bases, with 16 bases remaining between them. CDR3 length: 16 residues. Looked up from germline, CDR1 is MNHEY and CDR2 is SVGEGT. This CDR3 is CASSWVRAGSSYEQYF. DNA for the CDR3: TGTGCCAGCAGTTGGGTCAGGGCAGGATCCTCCTACGAGCAGTACTTC.

V usage is TRBV13 and J usage is TRBJ2-2, with D perhaps being TRBD1 or TRBD2 (5 bases each). CDR1 is PRHDT, CDR2 FYEKMQ, per germline (reference sequence). Trimming left V 5 bases short and J 4 bases short, with 11 bases between. This CDR3 region has 14 residues. The CDR3 is CASSLRDPTGELFF. The CDR3 DNA reads as TGTGCCAGCAGCCTCCGGGACCCCACCGGGGAGCTGTTTTTT.

The rearrangement uses TRBV7-2 and TRBJ1-2; D is possibly TRBD1 (5 bases). Germline CDR1 and CDR2: SGHTA and FQGNSA. The CDR3 sequence is 13 residues long. V was pared by 4 bases and J by 3 bases, with 9 bases between. The CDR3 DNA reads TGTGCCAGCAGCTCAGGGTTCTACTATGGCTACACCTTC. It encodes CASSSGFYYGYTF.

DNA for the CDR3: TGTGCCAGCAGCCAAGATCTTAGGACTGTGGAGGCAGATACGCAGTATTTT. Translating gives CASSQDLRTVEADTQYF. V is TRBV3-1 (or the pseudogene TRBV3-2) and J is TRBJ2-3; weak D call: TRBD2 (5 bases). V was pared by 0 bases and J by 4 bases, with 17 bases between. CDR3 length: 17 residues. Looked up from germline, CDR1 is LGHDT and CDR2 is YNNKEL (reference sequence).

In its sample, this clone was seen once. The chain couples TRBV4-3 to TRBJ2-1; a possible D gene is TRBD2 (6 bases). CDR1 is LGHNA and CDR2 is YSLEER in the germline V gene. V dropped 3 bases and J dropped 0 bases, with 12 bases sitting between them. The CDR3 extends over 16 amino acids. DNA for the CDR3: TGCGCCAGCAGCCAGGCCCGGGGGTCCTCCTACAATGAGCAGTTCTTC. Amino acids: CASSQARGSSYNEQFF.

V gene TRBV3-1 (or the pseudogene TRBV3-2) combines with J gene TRBJ2-5; D not resolved. The CDR3 contains 14 residues. The germline V gene has CDR1 LGHDT and CDR2 YNNKEL (reference sequence). Trimming cost V 1 base and J 4 bases, with 10 bases left between them. CDR3 sequence (DNA): TGTGCCAGCAGCCAAGTAAGAATTGGAGAGACCCAGTACTTC. It codes for CASSQVRIGETQYF.

The genes are TRBV7-8 and TRBJ1-5; TRBD1 is a possible D gene (5 bases). Germline V gene lookup returns CDR1 SGHVS and CDR2 FQNEAQ. V lost 5 bases and J 4 bases, leaving 12 bases between the germline ends. The length of the CDR3 is 14 residues. CDR3 amino acids: CASSRTTVNQPQHF. The DNA of the CDR3 is TGTGCCAGCAGCCGGACGACAGTTAATCAGCCCCAGCATTTT.

The rearrangement links TRBV7-9 to TRBJ2-3; 14 bases align to TRBD2. CDR1 is SEHNR and CDR2 is FQNEAQ in the germline V gene (reference sequence). V dropped 5 bases and J dropped 3; count of bases not matched to a gene: 7. The CDR3 covers 17 residues. CDR3 DNA: TGTGCCAGCAGCCGACCGGGACTAGCGGGAGATACAGATACGCAGTATTTT. Amino acid sequence: CASSRPGLAGDTDTQYF.

The CDR3 region is CASSFLAHGDTQYF. The CDR3, as DNA: TGTGCCAGCAGCTTCCTAGCGCATGGAGATACGCAGTATTTT. V is TRBV7-2 and J is TRBJ2-3; a possible D gene is TRBD2 (6 bases). V lost 3 bases to trimming and J lost 5 bases, with 12 bases between them. The germline V gene has CDR1 SGHTA and CDR2 FQGNSA. CDR3 size: 14 residues.

Comments on this clone: Other nucleotide sequences from this sample produce the same CDR3. The chain is built from TRBV4-3 and TRBJ2-1, with TRBD2 matching 13 bases. This CDR3 spans 17 amino acids. Germline CDR1 LGHNA, CDR2 YSLEER. The trim removed 2 bases at V and 6 bases at J, leaving 7 bases unmatched. CDR3 in DNA: TGCGCCAGCAGCCAAAGGGAAGGACTAGCGGGGGTCAATGAGCAGTTCTTC. Its protein is CASSQREGLAGVNEQFF.

The DNA of the CDR3 is TGCGCCAGCAGCTTAGACGACTTCGATTGGGGCAATGAGCAGTTCTTC. This sequence encodes CASSLDDFDWGNEQFF. The chain has TRBV5-1 and TRBJ2-1; no clear D gene. CDR1 SGHRS and CDR2 YFSETQ come from the germline V gene. The CDR3 sequence is 16 residues long. The V end lost 2 bases, the J end lost 6 bases, and 18 bases lay between the germline ends.

In DNA, the CDR3 is TGTGCCAGCAGCTTGGCGGCAGGGGGCACCTACAATGAGCAGTTCTTC. The encoded protein is CASSLAAGGTYNEQFF. The rearrangement joins TRBV5-4 to TRBJ2-1; 8 nucleotides match TRBD1. In germline, CDR1 is SGHNT, CDR2 YYREEE (reference sequence). The CDR3 has 16 residues. The V segment lost 0 bases and the J segment 2 bases; nucleotides outside the gene matches: 4.

This sequence joins TRBV14 and TRBJ2-2; 11 bases match TRBD2. The CDR3 is 16 residues long. The ends lost 0 bases at V and 9 bases at J; junction bases unmatched: 6. CDR1 and CDR2 (germline): SGHDN, FVKESK. The CDR3 sequence is CASSQELRLAGRELFF. CDR3 nucleotides: TGTGCCAGCAGCCAAGAACTAAGACTAGCGGGACGGGAGCTGTTTTTT.

The gene calls are TRBV12-3 or TRBV12-4 and TRBJ1-1, with D tentatively TRBD1 (6 bases). Trimming left V 5 bases short and J 5 bases short, with 12 bases between. The CDR3 has 13 residues. The CDR3 nucleotides read TGTGCCAGCAGTCGTACAGGGAGAACTGAAGCTTTCTTT. Its translation is CASSRTGRTEAFF.

V and J are TRBV5-4 and TRBJ2-5, with D possibly TRBD2 on 7 matching bases. The ends were cut back, 2 bases at V and 0 bases at J, with 17 bases in the middle. The germline V gene encodes CDR1 SGHNT and CDR2 YYREEE (reference sequence). CDR3 length: 17 residues. CDR3 sequence: CASSFRGGGSYQETQYF. The DNA for the CDR3 is TGTGCCAGCAGCTTCAGGGGCGGGGGATCGTACCAAGAGACCCAGTACTTC. The entire variable domain, with the rest obtained from reference TRBV5-4 and TRBJ2-5, is as follows: ETGVTQSPTHLIKTRGQQVTLRCSSQSGHNTVSWYQQALGQGPQFIFQYYREEENGRGNFPPRFSGLQFPNYSSELNVNALELDDSALYLCASSFRGGGSYQETQYFGPGTRLLVL.